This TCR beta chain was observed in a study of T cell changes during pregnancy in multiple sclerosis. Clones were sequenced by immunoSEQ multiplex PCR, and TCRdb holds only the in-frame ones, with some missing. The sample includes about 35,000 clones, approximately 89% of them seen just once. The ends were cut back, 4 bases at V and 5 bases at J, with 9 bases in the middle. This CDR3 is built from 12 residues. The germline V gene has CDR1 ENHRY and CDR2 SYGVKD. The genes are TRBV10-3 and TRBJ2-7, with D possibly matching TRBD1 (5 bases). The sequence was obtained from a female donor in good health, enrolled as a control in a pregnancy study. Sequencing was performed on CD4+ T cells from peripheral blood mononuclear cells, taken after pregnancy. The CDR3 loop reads CAISAGSDEQYF. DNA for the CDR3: TGTGCCATCAGTGCAGGGTCCGACGAGCAGTACTTC.